The rows below give T cell receptor beta chains drawn from one sample of a study of technical replicates of blood from four donors. Libraries were prepared by immunoSEQ multiplex PCR; TCRdb keeps only in-frame clonotypes and omits some of them. The repertoire holds under 90,000 clones, 95% to 98% seen once, with approximately 0.15% in the top ten. Specimen: T cells isolated from PBMCs. These receptors all stem from a human donor in good health. Both conserved end residues are part of each CDR3. Fields, in order: clone size, D gene, J gene, V gene, CDR3 protein, CDR3 DNA. A D gene is named only where the DNA matches it firmly. Where a row states a size, it is once, few, many or the class of an expanded clone; other rows omit it.

clone size: -; D gene: TRBD2; J gene: TRBJ2-7; V gene: TRBV27; CDR3 protein: CASSSGSPHEQYF; CDR3 DNA: TGTGCCAGTTCTAGCGGGAGTCCCCACGAGCAGTACTTC
clone size: -; D gene: -; J gene: TRBJ1-6; V gene: TRBV19; CDR3 protein: CASSFYRESPLHF; CDR3 DNA: TGTGCCAGTAGTTTTTACAGGGAATCACCCCTCCACTTT
clone size: -; D gene: -; J gene: TRBJ2-1; V gene: TRBV30; CDR3 protein: CAWSDPLDGLAYNEQFF; CDR3 DNA: TGTGCCTGGAGTGACCCCCTCGACGGGTTGGCCTACAATGAGCAGTTCTTC
clone size: -; D gene: -; J gene: TRBJ1-2; V gene: TRBV11-3; CDR3 protein: CASSLDSLHYGYTF; CDR3 DNA: TGTGCCAGCAGCTTAGATTCACTCCACTATGGCTACACCTTC
clone size: -; D gene: -; J gene: TRBJ1-1; V gene: TRBV5-1; CDR3 protein: CASSLPSGSETEAFF; CDR3 DNA: TGCGCCAGCAGCCTCCCCTCCGGTTCGGAGACTGAAGCTTTCTTT
clone size: once; D gene: -; J gene: TRBJ1-2; V gene: TRBV10-2; CDR3 protein: CASSPGEEGYGYTF; CDR3 DNA: TGCGCCAGCTCCCCGGGAGAGGAAGGCTATGGCTACACCTTC
clone size: -; D gene: TRBD1; J gene: TRBJ2-3; V gene: TRBV6-1; CDR3 protein: CASSEDRGSTDTQYF; CDR3 DNA: TGTGCCAGCAGTGAAGACAGGGGCAGCACAGATACGCAGTATTTT
clone size: -; D gene: -; J gene: TRBJ2-4; V gene: TRBV2; CDR3 protein: CASRTVGGGIQYF; CDR3 DNA: TGTGCCAGCAGGACCGTAGGGGGGGGCATTCAGTACTTC
clone size: -; D gene: TRBD1; J gene: TRBJ1-1; V gene: TRBV5-1; CDR3 protein: CASSSRQGHTEAFF; CDR3 DNA: TGCGCCAGCAGCTCCCGACAGGGACACACTGAAGCTTTCTTT
clone size: -; D gene: TRBD1; J gene: TRBJ1-4; V gene: TRBV19; CDR3 protein: CASSPNRDSIYEKLFF; CDR3 DNA: TGTGCCAGTAGTCCCAATCGGGACAGTATATACGAAAAACTGTTTTTT
clone size: -; D gene: -; J gene: TRBJ2-3; V gene: TRBV11-1; CDR3 protein: CASSLLGQAQYF; CDR3 DNA: TGTGCCAGCAGCTTACTAGGTCAAGCGCAGTATTTT
clone size: -; D gene: TRBD2; J gene: TRBJ2-2; V gene: TRBV2; CDR3 protein: CASRLAMNTGELFF; CDR3 DNA: TGTGCCAGTAGACTAGCTATGAACACCGGGGAGCTGTTTTTT
clone size: once; D gene: TRBD1; J gene: TRBJ1-6; V gene: TRBV6-5; CDR3 protein: CASSKNRDRYSPLHF; CDR3 DNA: TGTGCCAGCAGTAAAAACCGGGACAGGTATTCACCCCTCCACTTT
clone size: -; D gene: -; J gene: TRBJ1-4; V gene: TRBV6-5; CDR3 protein: CASSKQEGLLKLFF; CDR3 DNA: TGTGCCAGCAGTAAACAGGAGGGGCTTTTGAAACTGTTTTTT
clone size: -; D gene: TRBD1; J gene: TRBJ2-7; V gene: TRBV18; CDR3 protein: CASSPQQGVSYEQYF; CDR3 DNA: TGTGCCAGCTCACCACAACAGGGGGTTTCCTACGAGCAGTACTTC
clone size: -; D gene: -; J gene: TRBJ2-7; V gene: TRBV2; CDR3 protein: CASEGVSYEQYF; CDR3 DNA: TGTGCCAGCGAGGGGGTCTCCTACGAGCAGTACTTC
clone size: -; D gene: -; J gene: TRBJ1-4; V gene: TRBV6-1; CDR3 protein: CASSTGPTNEKLFF; CDR3 DNA: TGTGCCAGCAGTACAGGTCCAACTAATGAAAAACTGTTTTTT
clone size: -; D gene: -; J gene: TRBJ1-2; V gene: TRBV7-2; CDR3 protein: CASTPGNYGYTF; CDR3 DNA: TGTGCCAGTACACCAGGGAACTATGGCTACACCTTC
clone size: -; D gene: TRBD2; J gene: TRBJ2-7; V gene: TRBV7-9; CDR3 protein: CASSLEGTSSYEQYF; CDR3 DNA: TGTGCCAGCAGCTTGGAGGGGACTAGCTCCTACGAGCAGTACTTC
clone size: -; D gene: -; J gene: TRBJ2-7; V gene: TRBV20-1; CDR3 protein: CSVSWGMEYF; CDR3 DNA: TGCAGTGTGTCGTGGGGCATGGAGTACTTC
clone size: -; D gene: -; J gene: TRBJ1-2; V gene: TRBV6-4; CDR3 protein: CASRTTGGGYTF; CDR3 DNA: TGTGCCAGCAGGACGACAGGTGGAGGCTACACCTTC
clone size: -; D gene: TRBD1; J gene: TRBJ1-2; V gene: TRBV27; CDR3 protein: CASSFGRQGYGYTF; CDR3 DNA: TGTGCCAGCAGTTTCGGCAGACAGGGGTATGGCTACACCTTC
clone size: -; D gene: -; J gene: TRBJ2-7; V gene: TRBV11-3; CDR3 protein: CASSPPTGDEQYF; CDR3 DNA: TGTGCCAGCAGCCCCCCGACGGGGGACGAGCAGTACTTC
clone size: -; D gene: TRBD2; J gene: TRBJ2-3; V gene: TRBV11-2; CDR3 protein: CASSLSGRSTDTQYF; CDR3 DNA: TGTGCCAGCAGTCTTAGCGGGAGGAGCACAGATACGCAGTATTTT
clone size: once; D gene: TRBD1; J gene: TRBJ1-2; V gene: TRBV2; CDR3 protein: CASSVWTGDGYTF; CDR3 DNA: TGTGCCAGCAGTGTTTGGACAGGGGACGGCTACACCTTC
clone size: -; D gene: -; J gene: TRBJ2-1; V gene: TRBV21-1; CDR3 protein: CASLLRAGAIASYNEQFF; CDR3 DNA: TGTGCCAGCCTTTTAAGGGCAGGGGCCATCGCCTCCTACAATGAGCAGTTCTTC
clone size: -; D gene: -; J gene: TRBJ2-1; V gene: TRBV4-1; CDR3 protein: CASSQIPSYYNEQFF; CDR3 DNA: TGCGCCAGCAGCCAAATCCCCTCCTACTACAATGAGCAGTTCTTC
clone size: -; D gene: TRBD1; J gene: TRBJ1-2; V gene: TRBV27; CDR3 protein: CASSSERTGGAWGYTF; CDR3 DNA: TGTGCCAGCAGTTCCGAAAGGACAGGGGGCGCCTGGGGCTACACCTTC
clone size: -; D gene: TRBD1; J gene: TRBJ1-2; V gene: TRBV28; CDR3 protein: CASSSGQGGYGYTF; CDR3 DNA: TGTGCCAGCAGTTCCGGACAGGGGGGGTATGGCTACACCTTC
clone size: -; D gene: -; J gene: TRBJ1-5; V gene: TRBV28; CDR3 protein: CASTDWRGGGNQPQHF; CDR3 DNA: TGTGCCAGCACCGACTGGAGAGGGGGTGGCAATCAGCCCCAGCATTTT
clone size: -; D gene: TRBD2; J gene: TRBJ2-3; V gene: TRBV7-9; CDR3 protein: CASSLASSGSADTQYF; CDR3 DNA: TGTGCCAGCAGCTTAGCTTCTAGCGGGAGCGCAGATACGCAGTATTTT
clone size: -; D gene: -; J gene: TRBJ2-7; V gene: TRBV5-5; CDR3 protein: CASSFQGLTYEQYF; CDR3 DNA: TGTGCCAGCAGCTTTCAGGGTTTAACCTACGAGCAGTACTTC
clone size: -; D gene: -; J gene: TRBJ2-2; V gene: TRBV30; CDR3 protein: CAWSVWPTGELFF; CDR3 DNA: TGTGCCTGGAGTGTATGGCCTACCGGGGAGCTGTTTTTT
clone size: -; D gene: -; J gene: TRBJ1-1; V gene: TRBV9; CDR3 protein: CASSGTGLPEAFF; CDR3 DNA: TGTGCCAGCAGCGGTACAGGGTTGCCTGAAGCTTTCTTT
clone size: -; D gene: -; J gene: TRBJ2-3; V gene: TRBV27; CDR3 protein: CASSRRSTLFTDTQYF; CDR3 DNA: TGTGCCAGCAGTAGGCGGAGCACTCTTTTCACAGATACGCAGTATTTT
clone size: -; D gene: TRBD2; J gene: TRBJ2-1; V gene: TRBV2; CDR3 protein: CASTPGLAVWNEQFF; CDR3 DNA: TGTGCCAGCACCCCGGGACTAGCGGTATGGAATGAGCAGTTCTTC
clone size: -; D gene: -; J gene: TRBJ1-4; V gene: TRBV15; CDR3 protein: CATSRALQRANEKLFF; CDR3 DNA: TGTGCCACCAGCAGGGCCCTACAGAGGGCTAATGAAAAACTGTTTTTT
clone size: -; D gene: TRBD2; J gene: TRBJ2-5; V gene: TRBV29-1; CDR3 protein: CSVEGPIAGAIHF; CDR3 DNA: TGCAGCGTTGAAGGACCCATAGCGGGAGCGATCCACTTC
clone size: -; D gene: TRBD2; J gene: TRBJ2-3; V gene: TRBV7-8; CDR3 protein: CASSFSGGGGLTQYF; CDR3 DNA: TGTGCCAGCAGCTTCTCGGGGGGGGGAGGTTTGACGCAGTATTTT
clone size: -; D gene: -; J gene: TRBJ1-1; V gene: TRBV6-5; CDR3 protein: CASSYSDSRITEAFF; CDR3 DNA: TGTGCCAGCAGTTACTCGGACAGCCGAATCACTGAAGCTTTCTTT
clone size: -; D gene: TRBD1; J gene: TRBJ2-7; V gene: TRBV19; CDR3 protein: CASRPGQGTYEQYF; CDR3 DNA: TGTGCCAGTAGACCGGGACAGGGAACCTACGAGCAGTACTTC
clone size: -; D gene: TRBD1; J gene: TRBJ1-2; V gene: TRBV14; CDR3 protein: CASSSRQGDGYTF; CDR3 DNA: TGTGCCAGCAGCTCCAGACAGGGAGATGGCTACACCTTC
clone size: once; D gene: TRBD1; J gene: TRBJ2-7; V gene: TRBV10-2; CDR3 protein: CASSTGGIHEQYF; CDR3 DNA: TGCGCCAGCAGCACAGGGGGTATTCACGAGCAGTACTTC
clone size: -; D gene: -; J gene: TRBJ1-4; V gene: TRBV7-9; CDR3 protein: CASSLESEKLFF; CDR3 DNA: TGTGCCAGCAGCTTAGAATCGGAAAAACTGTTTTTT
clone size: -; D gene: TRBD1; J gene: TRBJ2-3; V gene: TRBV5-1; CDR3 protein: CASSLPGQGRTDTQYF; CDR3 DNA: TGCGCCAGCAGCCTGCCCGGACAGGGAAGAACAGATACGCAGTATTTT
clone size: -; D gene: TRBD1; J gene: TRBJ1-1; V gene: TRBV6-6; CDR3 protein: CASSYETLARGRAFF; CDR3 DNA: TGTGCCAGCAGTTACGAGACGTTAGCCAGGGGGAGAGCTTTCTTT
clone size: -; D gene: -; J gene: TRBJ2-2; V gene: TRBV6-1; CDR3 protein: CASTEPNTGELFF; CDR3 DNA: TGTGCCAGCACCGAGCCAAACACCGGGGAGCTGTTTTTT
clone size: few; D gene: TRBD1; J gene: TRBJ2-2; V gene: TRBV6-1; CDR3 protein: CASRRQGRYTGELFF; CDR3 DNA: TGTGCCAGCAGGAGACAGGGGCGGTACACCGGGGAGCTGTTTTTT
clone size: -; D gene: -; J gene: TRBJ1-1; V gene: TRBV29-1; CDR3 protein: CSAGSTEAFF; CDR3 DNA: TGCAGCGCAGGAAGTACTGAAGCTTTCTTT
clone size: -; D gene: TRBD1; J gene: TRBJ2-7; V gene: TRBV6-5; CDR3 protein: CASSRDSLFYEQYF; CDR3 DNA: TGTGCCAGCAGCCGGGACAGCCTTTTCTACGAGCAGTACTTC
clone size: -; D gene: -; J gene: TRBJ2-7; V gene: TRBV30; CDR3 protein: CAWNPVGGYEQYF; CDR3 DNA: TGTGCCTGGAATCCAGTGGGGGGTTACGAGCAGTACTTC
clone size: -; D gene: -; J gene: TRBJ1-1; V gene: TRBV5-6; CDR3 protein: CASSQQLHTGPVGAFF; CDR3 DNA: TGTGCCAGCAGCCAACAACTACACACAGGGCCAGTGGGAGCTTTCTTT
clone size: once; D gene: -; J gene: TRBJ2-3; V gene: TRBV6-6; CDR3 protein: CAVGVPDTQYF; CDR3 DNA: TGTGCCGTCGGGGTCCCAGATACGCAGTATTTT
clone size: -; D gene: -; J gene: TRBJ1-4; V gene: TRBV14; CDR3 protein: CASSQGELGASWEKLFF; CDR3 DNA: TGTGCCAGCAGCCAAGGCGAGTTGGGAGCCTCTTGGGAAAAACTGTTTTTT
clone size: -; D gene: -; J gene: TRBJ2-7; V gene: TRBV19; CDR3 protein: CASSYVVAREQYF; CDR3 DNA: TGTGCCAGTAGTTACGTCGTTGCTAGGGAGCAGTACTTC
clone size: -; D gene: TRBD1; J gene: TRBJ1-2; V gene: TRBV19; CDR3 protein: CASSIVGLKTGGRGYTF; CDR3 DNA: TGTGCCAGTAGTATAGTGGGCCTCAAGACAGGGGGGCGCGGCTACACCTTC
clone size: -; D gene: -; J gene: TRBJ1-5; V gene: TRBV6-1; CDR3 protein: CASSESGEHQPQHF; CDR3 DNA: TGTGCCAGCAGTGAATCGGGGGAGCATCAGCCCCAGCATTTT
clone size: -; D gene: TRBD2; J gene: TRBJ2-7; V gene: TRBV25-1; CDR3 protein: CASSVAGVHEQYF; CDR3 DNA: TGTGCCAGCAGTGTAGCGGGAGTCCACGAGCAGTACTTC
clone size: -; D gene: -; J gene: TRBJ1-1; V gene: TRBV9; CDR3 protein: CASSVGRNTEAFF; CDR3 DNA: TGTGCCAGCAGCGTAGGTAGGAACACTGAAGCTTTCTTT
clone size: -; D gene: TRBD2; J gene: TRBJ2-7; V gene: TRBV4-1; CDR3 protein: CASKSSGSYEQYF; CDR3 DNA: TGCGCCAGCAAGTCTAGCGGGAGCTACGAGCAGTACTTC